The 18 T cell receptor beta chains in this list originate from one sample, sequenced in a study of molecular identifiers for immune sequencing clone quantification (dated by TCRdb to the late 2010s). The method behind the library was PCR. The instrument given in TCRdb is NextSeq 500. TCRdb took the public reads, trimmed them with fastp at Q25, ran MiXCR for clone calling and kept in-frame beta chains. Rows with a matching CDR3 protein are joined into one entry that keeps the most common DNA and genes. The sample yields about 510,000 distinct CDR3 sequences; around 25% were counted once. The leading ten clones occupy about 0.75% of the sample. Sequencing was done on a sample of naive CD8+ T cells from blood, with Jurkat cell RNA spiked in. The cell subset or site label, read with the paper, signifies: FACS-sorted CD8+CD4-CCR7+CD45RA+ naive T cells. The receptors were sampled from a human donor in good health. Some libraries in this study had Jurkat cell RNA spiked in.

At least ten counts were recorded for this clonotype. The rearrangement links TRBV5-6 to TRBJ2-2; 7 bases line up with TRBD1. In germline, CDR1 is SGHDT, CDR2 YYEEEE. The CDR3 extends over 17 amino acids. The J segment lost 3 bases and the V segment lost 0 bases, leaving 8 bases of the junction unmatched. DNA for the CDR3: TGTGCCAGCAGCTTGGTACGGGGCCAGGGGGACACCGGGGAGCTGTTTTTT. Translation gives CASSLVRGQGDTGELFF.

This clonotype came up a few times. V gene TRBV13 combines with J gene TRBJ1-6; 7 nucleotides agree with TRBD1. CDR1 and CDR2 (germline): PRHDT, FYEKMQ (reference sequence). The CDR3 sequence is 15 residues long. The J segment lost 7 bases and the V segment lost 5 bases, leaving 8 bases of the junction unmatched. The CDR3 region is CASSDWTGGNSPLHF. The CDR3, as DNA: TGTGCCAGCAGCGATTGGACAGGAGGAAATTCACCCCTCCACTTT.

This clonotype was seen only a few times. Here the CDR3 DNA reads TGCGCCAGCAGCCAAGAACCGACCCTAGGGACAGAGTACTCACCCCTCCACTTT. Translating it yields CASSQEPTLGTEYSPLHF. The chain has TRBV4-3 and TRBJ1-6; 7 bases align to TRBD1. The CDR3 is made up of 18 amino acids. Germline lookup yields CDR1 LGHNA and CDR2 YSLEER. J gave up 10 bases and V 0 bases, and 15 bases lay outside the gene matches.

This clonotype was counted only a few times. The rearrangement uses TRBV5-1 and TRBJ2-7; D is possibly TRBD1 (5 bases). CDR3 length: 13 residues. V lost 3 bases to trimming and J lost 1 base, with 8 bases between them. Germline V lookup: CDR1 SGHRS, CDR2 YFSETQ. The CDR3 loop is CASSWTNSYEQYF. Here the CDR3 DNA reads TGCGCCAGCAGCTGGACAAATTCCTACGAGCAGTACTTC.

This chain links TRBV6-2 or TRBV6-3 with TRBJ2-7; 9 bases agree with TRBD2. Germline-derived CDR1 and CDR2 are MNHEY and SVGEGT. Losses at the gene ends were 2 bases for V and 0 bases for J; bases not matched to a gene: 2. This CDR3 has 15 residues. The CDR3 bases are TGTGCCAGCAGTTACGCTAGCGGGAACTCCTACGAGCAGTACTTC. As protein: CASSYASGNSYEQYF.

As regards this clonotype: This clone may be a read error of a much larger clone one base away. This rearrangement joins TRBV2 to TRBJ1-2; 8 bases are shared with TRBD1. This CDR3 contains 13 residues. V was clipped by 6 bases and J by 4 bases; unmatched bases: 4. Germline CDR1 SNHLY, CDR2 FYNNEI. The CDR3, as DNA: TGTGCCAGCAGGGGGACAGGAATCTATGGCTACACCTTC. It specifies CASRGTGIYGYTF.

The sample holds a few counts of this clonotype. The chain links TRBV19 to TRBJ2-7, with D tentatively TRBD1 or TRBD2 (5 bases each). The CDR3 spans 12 residues. Trimming cost V 2 bases and J 6 bases, with 8 bases left between them. Germline-derived CDR1 and CDR2 are LNHDA and SQIVND (reference sequence). The CDR3: CASSIWGREQYF. Written as DNA, the CDR3 is TGTGCCAGTAGTATATGGGGACGCGAGCAGTACTTC.

The chain joins TRBV12-3 or TRBV12-4 to TRBJ2-7; 11 bases line up with TRBD1. Losses at the gene ends were 6 bases for V and 3 bases for J; bases not matched to a gene: 13. The CDR3 runs to 17 residues. The CDR3 protein is CASSQDRGLPGDYEQYF. For the CDR3, the DNA is TGTGCCAGCAGCCAGGACAGGGGGCTTCCTGGAGACTACGAGCAGTACTTC.

This clonotype has just a few counts. V is TRBV29-1 and J is TRBJ2-1; D ambiguous. V lost 7 bases to trimming and J lost 10 bases, with 17 bases between them. Looked up from germline, CDR1 is SQVTM and CDR2 is ANQGSEA. The CDR3 sequence is 12 residues long. The chain's CDR3 is CSATPPVGEQFF. The CDR3 coding sequence is TGCAGCGCAACCCCGCCGGTGGGGGAGCAGTTCTTC.

This sequence joins TRBV11-2 and TRBJ2-1; the D call may be TRBD1 or TRBD2 (5 bases each). CDR1 and CDR2 from the germline V gene are SGHAT and FQNNGV. This CDR3 is built from 15 residues. V was shortened by 5 bases and J by 6 bases, with 17 bases between the two germline ends. This CDR3 is CASSAKVGAGNEQFF. CDR3 DNA: TGTGCCAGCAGCGCCAAAGTCGGGGCCGGCAATGAGCAGTTCTTC.

This clonotype was observed a few times. This chain's CDR3 is CASSAGTVGEKLFF. In nucleotides, the CDR3 is TGTGCCAGCAGCGCCGGGACAGTCGGGGAAAAACTGTTTTTT. This chain uses TRBV5-4 with TRBJ1-4; 7 bases are a match to TRBD1. With 4 bases clipped from V and 8 bases from J, the junction kept 8 bases outside the gene matches. The CDR3 extends over 14 amino acids. Germline CDR1 is SGHNT and CDR2 is YYREEE (reference sequence).

The chain's CDR3 is CASSGTGADTEAFF. As DNA, the CDR3 is TGCGCCAGCAGCGGCACAGGGGCGGACACTGAAGCTTTCTTT. The chain carries TRBV4-3 and TRBJ1-1, with 7 bases matching TRBD1. Looked up from germline, CDR1 is LGHNA and CDR2 is YSLEER. V shed 5 bases, J shed 3 bases, and the junction held 6 bases outside the gene matches. The CDR3 runs 14 residues.

This clonotype has just a few counts. Possible read error: a much larger clone is one base away. This chain connects TRBV2 to TRBJ2-3; D gene ambiguous. Germline loops: CDR1 SNHLY, CDR2 FYNNEI. This CDR3 contains 16 residues. The CDR3 DNA reads as TGTGCCGGCAGTTACTACGGCAGGCCAGCCACAGATACGCAGTATTTT. Encoded protein: CAGSYYGRPATDTQYF.

About this clonotype: A clone one base away is much larger, so this may be a read error. The genes are TRBV2 and TRBJ1-1, with D maybe TRBD1 (5 bases). V lost 4 bases and J 6 bases, leaving 15 bases between the germline ends. The V gene's germline CDR1 is SNHLY and CDR2 FYNNEI. The CDR3 has 14 amino acids. The CDR3 is CASSVGTLGAEAFF. CDR3 sequence (DNA): TGTGCCAGCAGTGTGGGGACTTTGGGCGCTGAAGCTTTCTTT.

For this clonotype: One end of the junction is discordant with germline, which a read error may explain. The chain links TRBV6-2 or TRBV6-3 to TRBJ1-6; no firm D call. This CDR3 is 12 amino acids long. Germline V gene lookup returns CDR1 MNHEY and CDR2 SVGEGT. DNA for the CDR3: TGTGCCAGCAGTTACATGGATTCACCCCTCCGCTTT. Residues: CASSYMDSPLRF.

The sample holds many counts of this clonotype. The chain employs TRBV23-1 and TRBJ2-1, with TRBD1 matching 10 bases. TRBV23-1 is classed as an ORF, of uncertain function. Trimming removed 2 bases from V and 14 bases from J; junction bases left unmatched: 9. This CDR3 spans 14 amino acids. The CDR3 nucleotides read TGCGCCAGCAGTCAACCATCACGGGGGACAGGGGAGTTCTTC. Amino acids: CASSQPSRGTGEFF.

This clonotype was picked up one time. A read error is possible here, since a much larger clone lies one base away. This chain links TRBV7-9 with TRBJ2-5; unclear D gene. This CDR3 has 17 amino acids. Per the germline V gene, CDR1 is SEHNR and CDR2 is FQNEAQ (reference sequence). Written as DNA, the CDR3 is TGTGCCAGCAGCTCCCCCTCCATGCCAGGAACCCAAGAGACCCATTACTTC. Its protein product is CASSSPSMPGTQETHYF.

This clonotype turned up a few times. The gene calls are TRBV7-9 and TRBJ2-3, with unresolved D. V shed 5 bases and J shed 1 base, with 16 bases lying between them. The CDR3 runs 16 residues. Germline V lookup: CDR1 SEHNR, CDR2 FQNEAQ (reference sequence). The CDR3 loop reads CASSPRDQVGTDTQYF. In nucleotides, the CDR3 is TGTGCCAGCAGCCCCCGAGATCAGGTCGGCACAGATACGCAGTATTTT.